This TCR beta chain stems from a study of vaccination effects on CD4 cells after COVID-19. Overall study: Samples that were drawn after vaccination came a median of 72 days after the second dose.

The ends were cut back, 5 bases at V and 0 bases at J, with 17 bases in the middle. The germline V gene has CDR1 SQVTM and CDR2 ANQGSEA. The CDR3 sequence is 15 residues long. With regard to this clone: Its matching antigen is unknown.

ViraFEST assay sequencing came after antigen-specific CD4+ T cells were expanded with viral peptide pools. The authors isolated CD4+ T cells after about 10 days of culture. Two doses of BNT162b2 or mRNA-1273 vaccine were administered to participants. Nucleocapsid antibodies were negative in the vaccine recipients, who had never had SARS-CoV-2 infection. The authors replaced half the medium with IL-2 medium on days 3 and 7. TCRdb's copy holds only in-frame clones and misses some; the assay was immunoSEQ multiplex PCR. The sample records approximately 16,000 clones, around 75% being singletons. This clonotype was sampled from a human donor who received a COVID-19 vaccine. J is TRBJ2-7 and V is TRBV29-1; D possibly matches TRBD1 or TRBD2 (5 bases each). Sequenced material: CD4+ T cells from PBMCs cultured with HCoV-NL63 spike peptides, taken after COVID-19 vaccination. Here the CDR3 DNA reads TGCAGCGTTTCTACCGGGACCCGTAGCTCCTACGAGCAGTACTTC. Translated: CSVSTGTRSSYEQYF.